Listed here is a single TCR beta chain. Its cognate antigen is unknown. Profiled with immunoSEQ multiplex PCR; TCRdb holds only in-frame clones, not every one. The sample carries about 82,000 clones, roughly 90% recorded once. These data are taken from a study of glioma-infiltrating T cells after dendritic cell vaccination. V was clipped by 0 bases and J by 12 bases; unmatched bases: 5. CDR3 size: 13 residues. Germline V gene sequence: CDR1 MNHEY, CDR2 SMNVEV (reference sequence). Study findings and constraints: The cohort had few patients with full blood and tumor sets.

No glioblastoma patient carried an isocitrate dehydrogenase mutation. The rearrangement links TRBV27 to TRBJ2-1; 7 bases fit TRBD2. The clonotype comes from a human donor with glioblastoma. This specimen was blood, taken before dendritic cell vaccination. DNA for the CDR3: TGTGCCAGCAGTTTATCACAGCGGGATAGGCAGTTCTTC. Translation gives CASSLSQRDRQFF.